This T cell receptor (beta chain) was retrieved from a study of breast tumors, draining lymph nodes, adjacent tissues (dated by TCRdb to the mid-2010s). Broadly, across the study: TCR beta repertoires were compared across tumor, adjacent nontumor tissue and axillary lymph nodes obtained from breast cancer patients. In human breast cancer, the study set out to assess how tumor, surrounding tissue and draining lymph node repertoires relate to one another and whether T cells might be exchanged between them.

The junction shows trimming of 2 bases on V and 2 bases on J, and the gene matches do not reach 8 bases of it. Reading the germline V gene gives CDR1 SGHRS and CDR2 YFSETQ. Its CDR3 holds 16 amino acids, cysteine through phenylalanine. Only the CDR3 DNA stays, 48 bases, in frame from base 1. Lymph node samples came from the axillary draining lymph nodes of breast cancer patients. This clonotype has ten or more counts. Its specific antigen is unknown. No quality values exist for individual bases; no much larger clone is one base distant. On the study overall, not on this receptor specifically: The similarity between tumor and nontumor tissue repertoires was significantly greater in luminal-like breast cancer than in basal-like breast cancer. The conclusion that tumor T cells originate in lymph nodes was presented as consistent with a hypothesis rather than as directly demonstrated. The data were considered consistent with the idea that most tumor T cells come from the lymph node and then expand in tumor tissue. Tumor T-cell repertoires showed less diversity than lymph node repertoires and more diversity than nontumor tissue repertoires, and tumor T-cell repertoires showed preferential V and J gene usage.

The run used an Illumina HiSeq 2000. TCR beta chain libraries were generated by multiplex PCR amplification. The amplified TCR beta chain products were analyzed by high-throughput sequencing. TCRdb took the public reads, trimmed them with fastp at Q25, ran MiXCR for clone calling and kept in-frame beta chains. CDR3 protein duplicates are merged, each entry listing the most common genes and DNA. The sample table lists some 100,000 distinct CDR3 sequences, 21% of them with a count of one. 1% to 1.5% of the sample is held by the ten biggest clonotypes. This clonotype was obtained from a female donor with breast cancer. Some clones in this sample may be carry-over from other donors' samples. The specimen was axillary lymph node tissue. The sequence links TRBV5-1 to TRBJ2-5; 8 bases in between match TRBD2. The nucleotide sequence is TGCGCCAGCAGCTTCCGTCCGGGGGGGGGACAAGAGACCCAGTACTTC. The resulting protein is CASSFRPGGGQETQYF.